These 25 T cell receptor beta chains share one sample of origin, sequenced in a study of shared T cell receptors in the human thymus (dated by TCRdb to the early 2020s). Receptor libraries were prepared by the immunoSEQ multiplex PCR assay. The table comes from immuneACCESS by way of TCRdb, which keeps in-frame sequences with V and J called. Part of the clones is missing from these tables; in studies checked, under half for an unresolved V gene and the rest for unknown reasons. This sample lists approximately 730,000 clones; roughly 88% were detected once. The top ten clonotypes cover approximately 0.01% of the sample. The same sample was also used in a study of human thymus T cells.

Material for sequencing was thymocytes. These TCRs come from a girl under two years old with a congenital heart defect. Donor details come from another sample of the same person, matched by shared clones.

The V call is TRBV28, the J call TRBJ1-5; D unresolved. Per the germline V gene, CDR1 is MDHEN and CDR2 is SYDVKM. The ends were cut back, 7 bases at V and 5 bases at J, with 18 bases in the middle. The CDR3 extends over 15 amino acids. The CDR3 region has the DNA TGTGCCAGCACCGCCCTCGGGGAGGGTGATCAGCCCCAGCATTTT. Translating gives CASTALGEGDQPQHF. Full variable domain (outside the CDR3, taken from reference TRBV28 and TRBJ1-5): DVKVTQSSRYLVKRTGEKVFLECVQDMDHENMFWYRQDPGLGLRLIYFSYDVKMKEKGDIPEGYSVSREKKERFSLILESASTNQTSMYLCASTALGEGDQPQHFGDGTRLSIL.

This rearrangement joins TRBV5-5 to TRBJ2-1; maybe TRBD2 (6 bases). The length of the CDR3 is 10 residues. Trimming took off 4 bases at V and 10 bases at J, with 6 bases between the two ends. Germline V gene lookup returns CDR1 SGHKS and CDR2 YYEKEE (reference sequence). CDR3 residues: CASSGREQFF. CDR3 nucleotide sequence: TGTGCCAGCAGCGGGAGGGAGCAGTTCTTC.

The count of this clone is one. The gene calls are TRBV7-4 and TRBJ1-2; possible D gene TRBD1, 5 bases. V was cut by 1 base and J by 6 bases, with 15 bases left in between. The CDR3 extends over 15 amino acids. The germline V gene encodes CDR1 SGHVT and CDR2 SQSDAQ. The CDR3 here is CASSLDARVINGYTF. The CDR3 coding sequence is TGTGCCAGCAGCTTAGATGCCAGGGTTATCAATGGCTACACCTTC.

The CDR3 protein is CASSLDYRGKTGELFF. DNA of the CDR3: TGCGCCAGCAGCTTGGACTACAGGGGAAAAACCGGGGAGCTGTTTTTT. The rearrangement links TRBV5-1 to TRBJ2-2; 7 nucleotides align to TRBD1. The germline gives CDR1 SGHRS, CDR2 YFSETQ. The CDR3 extends over 16 amino acids. J lost 5 bases, V lost 0 bases, and 7 bases had no gene match.

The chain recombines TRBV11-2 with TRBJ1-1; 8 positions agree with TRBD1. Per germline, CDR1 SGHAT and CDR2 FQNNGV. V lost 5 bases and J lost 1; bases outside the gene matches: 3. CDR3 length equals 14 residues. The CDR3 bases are TGTGCCAGCAGCGCAGGGGGCGAGAACACTGAAGCTTTCTTT. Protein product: CASSAGGENTEAFF.

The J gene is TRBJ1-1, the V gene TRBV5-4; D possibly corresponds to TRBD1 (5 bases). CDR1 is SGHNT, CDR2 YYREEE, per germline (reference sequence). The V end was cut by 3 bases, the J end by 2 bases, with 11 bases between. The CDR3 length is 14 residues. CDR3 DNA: TGTGCCAGCAGCTACCAGGGCCCAAACACTGAAGCTTTCTTT. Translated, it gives CASSYQGPNTEAFF.

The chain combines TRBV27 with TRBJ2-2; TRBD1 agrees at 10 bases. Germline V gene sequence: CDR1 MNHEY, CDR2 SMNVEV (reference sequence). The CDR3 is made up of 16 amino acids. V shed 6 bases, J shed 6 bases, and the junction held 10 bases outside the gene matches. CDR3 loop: CASRFSTGGAAGELFF. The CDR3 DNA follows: TGTGCCAGCAGATTTTCGACAGGGGGCGCAGCCGGGGAGCTGTTTTTT.

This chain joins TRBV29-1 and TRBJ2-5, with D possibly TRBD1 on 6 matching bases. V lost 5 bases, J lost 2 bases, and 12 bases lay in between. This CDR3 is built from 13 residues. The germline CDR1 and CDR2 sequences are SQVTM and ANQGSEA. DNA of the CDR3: TGCAGCGTTTTAGGGGGACGGCAAGAGACCCAGTACTTC. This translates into CSVLGGRQETQYF.

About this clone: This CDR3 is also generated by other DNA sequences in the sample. CDR3 residues: CASSLRRGSDSPLHF. The CDR3 coding sequence is TGTGCCAGCAGCTTGCGTCGGGGGTCCGATTCACCCCTCCACTTT. The chain combines TRBV5-6 with TRBJ1-6; D might be TRBD1 (5 bases). The CDR3 is 15 amino acids. CDR1 SGHDT and CDR2 YYEEEE come from the germline V gene. The germline V and J ends were trimmed by 1 base and 8 bases, with 13 bases remaining between them.

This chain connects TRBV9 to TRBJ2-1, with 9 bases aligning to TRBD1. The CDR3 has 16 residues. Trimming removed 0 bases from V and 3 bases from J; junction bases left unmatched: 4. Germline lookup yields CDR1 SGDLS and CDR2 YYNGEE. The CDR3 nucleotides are TGTGCCAGCAGCGTAGGTGGGACAGGGAGCTACAATGAGCAGTTCTTC. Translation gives CASSVGGTGSYNEQFF.

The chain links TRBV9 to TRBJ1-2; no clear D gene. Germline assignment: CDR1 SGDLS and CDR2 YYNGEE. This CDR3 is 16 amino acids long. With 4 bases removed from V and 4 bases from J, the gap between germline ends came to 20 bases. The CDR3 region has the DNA TGTGCCAGCAGCCCGAGGTGGGGAGGTAGTAGCTATGGCTACACCTTC. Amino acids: CASSPRWGGSSYGYTF.

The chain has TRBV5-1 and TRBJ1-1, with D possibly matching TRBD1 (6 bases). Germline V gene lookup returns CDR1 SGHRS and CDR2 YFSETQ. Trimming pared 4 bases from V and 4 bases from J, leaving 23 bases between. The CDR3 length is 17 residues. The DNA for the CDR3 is TGCGCCAGCAGCACCCGCCCAGGGGTCAAGGGCAGCACTGAAGCTTTCTTT. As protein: CASSTRPGVKGSTEAFF.

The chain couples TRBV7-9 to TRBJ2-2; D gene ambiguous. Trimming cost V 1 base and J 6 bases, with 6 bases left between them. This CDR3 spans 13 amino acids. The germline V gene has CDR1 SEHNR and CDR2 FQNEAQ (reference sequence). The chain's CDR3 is CASSLVGAGELFF. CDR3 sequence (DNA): TGTGCCAGCAGCTTAGTGGGCGCCGGGGAGCTGTTTTTT.

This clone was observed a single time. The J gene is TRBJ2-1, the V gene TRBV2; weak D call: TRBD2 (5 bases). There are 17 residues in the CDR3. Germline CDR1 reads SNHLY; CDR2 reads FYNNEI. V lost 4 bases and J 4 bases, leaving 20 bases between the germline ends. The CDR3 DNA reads TGTGCCAGCAGTGTACTCCAAGCAGGCCGGGGATACAATGAGCAGTTCTTC. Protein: CASSVLQAGRGYNEQFF.

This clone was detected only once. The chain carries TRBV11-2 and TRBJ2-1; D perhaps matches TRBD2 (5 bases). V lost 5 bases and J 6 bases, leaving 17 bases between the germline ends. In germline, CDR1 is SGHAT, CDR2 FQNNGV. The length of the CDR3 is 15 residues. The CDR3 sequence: CASSPRGRYINEQFF. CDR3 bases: TGTGCCAGCAGCCCCCGGGGTCGGTACATCAATGAGCAGTTCTTC.

The CDR3 loop is CASSAAEGGNTIYF. The CDR3 DNA reads TGTGCCAGCAGTGCCGCTGAGGGAGGAAACACCATATATTTT. The chain has TRBV25-1 and TRBJ1-3; D uncertain. The V end was cut by 4 bases, the J end by 4 bases, with 11 bases between. Germline CDR1 MGHDK, CDR2 SYGVNS. CDR3 length equals 14 residues.

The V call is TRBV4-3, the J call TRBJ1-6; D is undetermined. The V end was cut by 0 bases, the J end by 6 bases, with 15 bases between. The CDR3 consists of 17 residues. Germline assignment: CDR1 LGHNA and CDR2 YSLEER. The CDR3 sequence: CASSQEVRDLVNSPLHF. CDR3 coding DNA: TGCGCCAGCAGCCAAGAAGTACGAGACTTAGTTAATTCACCCCTCCACTTT.

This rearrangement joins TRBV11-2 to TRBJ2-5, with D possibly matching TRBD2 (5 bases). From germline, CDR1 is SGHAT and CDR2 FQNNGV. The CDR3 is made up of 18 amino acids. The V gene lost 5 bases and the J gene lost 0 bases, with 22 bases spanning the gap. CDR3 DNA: TGTGCCAGCAGCCCCGTTCCGAGGGTAGCCTGGAACCAAGAGACCCAGTACTTC. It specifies CASSPVPRVAWNQETQYF.

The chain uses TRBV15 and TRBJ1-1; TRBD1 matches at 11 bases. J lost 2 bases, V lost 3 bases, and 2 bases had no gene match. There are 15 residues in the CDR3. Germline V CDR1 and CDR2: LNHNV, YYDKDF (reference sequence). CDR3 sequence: CATSRRTGGNTEAFF. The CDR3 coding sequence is TGTGCCACCAGCAGGAGGACAGGGGGCAACACTGAAGCTTTCTTT.

In DNA, the CDR3 is TGTGCCAGCAGCTACCGGACAGGTGTGAACACTGAAGCTTTCTTT. Translating gives CASSYRTGVNTEAFF. The V gene is TRBV5-6, the J gene TRBJ1-1; 7 bases agree with TRBD1. Germline loops: CDR1 SGHDT, CDR2 YYEEEE. Losses at the gene ends were 3 bases for V and 0 bases for J; bases not matched to a gene: 5. The CDR3 runs to 15 residues.

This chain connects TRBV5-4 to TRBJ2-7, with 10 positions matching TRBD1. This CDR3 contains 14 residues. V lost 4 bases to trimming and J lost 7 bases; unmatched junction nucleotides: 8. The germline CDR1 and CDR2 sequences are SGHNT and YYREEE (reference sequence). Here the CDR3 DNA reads TGTGCCAGCAGCCCCACCGGGACAGGGGTTGAGCAGTACTTC. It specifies CASSPTGTGVEQYF.

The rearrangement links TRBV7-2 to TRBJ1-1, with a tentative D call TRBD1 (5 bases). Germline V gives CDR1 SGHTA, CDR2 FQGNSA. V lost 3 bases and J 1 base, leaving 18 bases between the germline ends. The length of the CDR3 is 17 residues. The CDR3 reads CASSFLRREGKNTEAFF. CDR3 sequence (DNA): TGTGCCAGCAGCTTTCTACGGAGGGAGGGGAAGAACACTGAAGCTTTCTTT.

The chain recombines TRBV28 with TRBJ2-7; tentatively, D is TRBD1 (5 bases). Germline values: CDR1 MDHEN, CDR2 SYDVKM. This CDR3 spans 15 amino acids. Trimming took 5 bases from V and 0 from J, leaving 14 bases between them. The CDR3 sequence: CASSTLGHNSYEQYF. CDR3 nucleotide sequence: TGTGCCAGCAGTACATTGGGGCACAACTCCTACGAGCAGTACTTC.

CDR3 region: CASSPLGAWYNEQFF. CDR3 nucleotides: TGTGCCAGCTCACCGTTAGGGGCATGGTATAATGAGCAGTTCTTC. The chain joins TRBV18 to TRBJ2-1, with D possibly matching TRBD1 (5 bases). The CDR3 consists of 15 residues. Per germline, CDR1 KGHSH and CDR2 LQKENI. Trimming stripped 3 bases from V and 7 bases from J, with 16 bases between.

CDR3 in DNA: TGTGCCAGCAGTTACTCGATCAGGGGCTATGAAGCTTTCTTT. The encoded protein is CASSYSIRGYEAFF. The rearrangement joins TRBV6-5 to TRBJ1-1; possibly TRBD1 for D (6 bases). V lost 0 bases and J lost 7, with 12 bases in between. Germline V gene data show CDR1 as MNHEY and CDR2 as SVGAGI. This CDR3 spans 14 amino acids.